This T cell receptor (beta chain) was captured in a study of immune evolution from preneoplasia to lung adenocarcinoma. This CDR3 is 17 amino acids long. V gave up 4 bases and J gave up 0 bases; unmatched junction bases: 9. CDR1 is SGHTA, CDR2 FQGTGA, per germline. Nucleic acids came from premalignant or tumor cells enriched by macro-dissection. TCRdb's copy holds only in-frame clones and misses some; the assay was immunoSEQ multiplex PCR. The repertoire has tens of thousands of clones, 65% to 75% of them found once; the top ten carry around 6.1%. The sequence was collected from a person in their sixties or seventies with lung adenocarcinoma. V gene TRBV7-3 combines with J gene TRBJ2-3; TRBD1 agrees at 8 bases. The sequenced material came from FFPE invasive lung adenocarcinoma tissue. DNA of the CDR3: TGTGCCAGCAGCTCCAGGGGACAGGTGCCTAGCACAGATACGCAGTATTTT. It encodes CASSSRGQVPSTDTQYF.